Below are 11 T cell receptor beta chains sequenced from a single sample in a study of T cell repertoires in cytomegalovirus infection. Their target antigens are unknown. From the reads, TCRdb called clonotypes with MiXCR, one entry per CDR3 protein. The top ten clones hold about 48% of a sample with some 560,000 distinct CDR3 sequences, 40% of them seen once. This sample comprised cultured PBMCs, obtained from culture after CMV antigen stimulation. The receptors derive from a human donor in good health (CMV status not recorded). Some clones in this sample may be carry-over from other donors' samples.

This chain connects TRBV6-5 to TRBJ1-5, with 8 bases that match TRBD1. There are 13 residues in the CDR3. V gave up 5 bases and J gave up 6 bases; unmatched junction bases: 3. Germline V gives CDR1 MNHEY, CDR2 SVGAGI. The DNA for the CDR3 is TGTGCCAGCAGTAGACAGGGGACTCAGCCCCAGCATTTT. It is translated as CASSRQGTQPQHF.

The chain has TRBV10-3 and TRBJ1-5; possible D gene TRBD1, 5 bases. This CDR3 is 15 amino acids long. Per the germline V gene, CDR1 is ENHRY and CDR2 is SYGVKD. The V end was cut by 0 bases, the J end by 4 bases, with 10 bases between. CDR3 DNA sequence: TGTGCCATCAGTGAGTCGGGGGGGTCTAATCAGCCCCAGCATTTT. This gives the protein CAISESGGSNQPQHF.

The genes are TRBV10-3 and TRBJ2-1, with 9 nucleotides matching TRBD2. The germline V gene has CDR1 ENHRY and CDR2 SYGVKD. The CDR3 runs 13 residues. Trimming took 10 bases from V and 4 from J; bases not matched to a gene: 5. The CDR3 loop reads CATRLAEYNEQFF. As DNA, the CDR3 is TGTGCCACAAGACTAGCGGAGTACAATGAGCAGTTCTTC.

The V gene is TRBV6-6, the J gene TRBJ1-1, with D tentatively TRBD1 (5 bases). With 2 bases removed from V and 0 bases from J, the gap between germline ends came to 10 bases. Per germline, CDR1 MNHNY and CDR2 SVGAGI (reference sequence). The CDR3 length is 15 residues. The DNA of the CDR3 is TGTGCCAGCAGTTACAGCCGGGACTTGAACACTGAAGCTTTCTTT. As protein: CASSYSRDLNTEAFF.

This clonotype appeared a few times. The chain uses TRBV28 and TRBJ1-2, with D perhaps matching TRBD1 (5 bases). The CDR3 covers 14 residues. Germline assignment: CDR1 MDHEN and CDR2 SYDVKM. Trimming took off 8 bases at V and 4 bases at J, with 17 bases between the two ends. As DNA, the CDR3 is TGTGCCAGCTTATCTGGCCAGGGACCCTATGGCTACACCTTC. Encoded protein: CASLSGQGPYGYTF.

V usage is TRBV7-8 and J usage is TRBJ2-7, with TRBD1 matching over 7 bases. The V and J ends lost 5 bases and 6 bases, in that order; junction bases with no gene match: 4. The CDR3 totals 12 residues. The germline V gene encodes CDR1 SGHVS and CDR2 FQNEAQ. The CDR3 sequence: CASSGDSPEQYF. CDR3 in DNA: TGTGCCAGCAGCGGGGACAGCCCCGAGCAGTACTTC.

The rearrangement links TRBV10-3 to TRBJ2-7; the D gene is possibly TRBD2 (5 bases). Germline V gene lookup returns CDR1 ENHRY and CDR2 SYGVKD. This CDR3 has 14 residues. Trimming removed 6 bases at V and 2 bases at J, with 14 bases between. The CDR3 coding sequence is TGTGCCATCAGCGTTCTAGCTTCAGCCTACGAGCAGTACTTC. Translation: CAISVLASAYEQYF.

This clonotype was observed a handful of times. The V gene is TRBV6-2 or TRBV6-3, the J gene TRBJ2-4, with a possible D match to TRBD2 (6 bases). In germline, CDR1 is MNHEY, CDR2 SVGEGT. V shed 6 bases and J shed 6 bases, with 15 bases lying between them. CDR3 length: 14 residues. CDR3 amino acids: CASRRAGRPNIQYF. The CDR3 region has the DNA TGTGCCAGCAGGCGGGCAGGGAGGCCAAACATTCAGTACTTC.

This chain links TRBV6-6 with TRBJ2-2, with D maybe TRBD2 (7 bases). Germline CDR1 and CDR2: MNHNY and SVGAGI (reference sequence). V lost 6 bases and J lost 3, with 14 bases in between. The CDR3 has 15 amino acids. CDR3 DNA: TGTGCCAGCAGGGGGGGGCTGGGCCACACCGGGGAGCTGTTTTTT. This translates into CASRGGLGHTGELFF.

This clonotype was found a few times. The rearrangement links TRBV27 to TRBJ1-2; D not resolved. The CDR3 extends over 13 amino acids. CDR1 and CDR2 from the germline V gene are MNHEY and SMNVEV (reference sequence). Trimming shortened V by 6 bases and J by 5 bases, and 13 bases separated the two germline ends. The CDR3 loop is CASSATPGYGYTF. The CDR3, as DNA: TGTGCCAGCAGCGCAACCCCAGGATATGGCTACACCTTC.

This chain links TRBV7-2 with TRBJ1-2; no firm D call. Germline V gene sequence: CDR1 SGHTA, CDR2 FQGNSA. The V end lost 5 bases, the J end lost 3 bases, and 19 bases lay between the germline ends. This CDR3 contains 16 residues. For the CDR3, the DNA is TGTGCCAGCAGCCGTAAACCGGGAGAGCGGGACTATGGCTACACCTTC. Its protein is CASSRKPGERDYGYTF.